The rows below give T cell receptor beta chains drawn from one sample of a study of T cell changes during pregnancy in multiple sclerosis. Method: immunoSEQ multiplex PCR; TCRdb's copy keeps in-frame clones and lacks some. The sample yields 88,000 or so clones, 92% seen once. This specimen consisted of peripheral blood, obtained before pregnancy. Every receptor here comes from a female donor with multiple sclerosis, enrolled in a pregnancy study. Each CDR3 is given with its conserved first and last residue. The order of the fields is V gene, D gene, J gene, clone size, CDR3 DNA, CDR3 protein. The D gene is left open where the match is weak. Clone size is not always given. Where it is, it says once, few, many or a class for expanded clones.

v_gene: TRBV2
d_gene: TRBD2
j_gene: TRBJ2-7
abundance: few
CDR3nt: TGTGCCAGCAGTGACACTAGCGGGAGTTCCTACGAGCAGTACTTC
CDR3aa: CASSDTSGSSYEQYF

v_gene: TRBV7-8
d_gene: TRBD2
j_gene: TRBJ2-4
abundance: NA
CDR3nt: TGTGCCAGCAGCAGGACGGGACTAGCGGGAGGCGGTTGGAACATTCAGTACTTC
CDR3aa: CASSRTGLAGGGWNIQYF

v_gene: TRBV7-9
d_gene: NA
j_gene: TRBJ2-2
abundance: NA
CDR3nt: TGTGCCAGCAGCTTAGCGGGGGCCACCGGGGAGCTGTTTTTT
CDR3aa: CASSLAGATGELFF

v_gene: TRBV28
d_gene: TRBD1
j_gene: TRBJ2-6
abundance: NA
CDR3nt: TGTGCCAGCAGTTCTCCCGGGACAGGGGATTTTGGGGCCAACGTCCTGACTTTC
CDR3aa: CASSSPGTGDFGANVLTF

v_gene: TRBV29-1
d_gene: TRBD1
j_gene: TRBJ2-2
abundance: NA
CDR3nt: TGCAGCGTGTCCGGGACAGGGAACACCGGGGAGCTGTTTTTT
CDR3aa: CSVSGTGNTGELFF

v_gene: TRBV11-3
d_gene: TRBD1
j_gene: TRBJ2-6
abundance: NA
CDR3nt: TGTGCCAGCAGCTTCGGGACAGGGTTAGCTGGGGCCAACGTCCTGACTTTC
CDR3aa: CASSFGTGLAGANVLTF

v_gene: TRBV6-5
d_gene: NA
j_gene: TRBJ2-3
abundance: NA
CDR3nt: TGTGCCAGCAGCCCAGGACTCCTTCCACCAGATACGCAGTATTTT
CDR3aa: CASSPGLLPPDTQYF

v_gene: TRBV28
d_gene: NA
j_gene: TRBJ1-5
abundance: NA
CDR3nt: TGTGCCAGCAAGGAGGGCATAACAAATTATCAGCCCCAGCATTTT
CDR3aa: CASKEGITNYQPQHF

v_gene: TRBV14
d_gene: NA
j_gene: TRBJ1-2
abundance: NA
CDR3nt: TGTGCCAGCAGCCCTAAGAATACCTATGGCTACACCTTC
CDR3aa: CASSPKNTYGYTF

v_gene: TRBV7-9
d_gene: NA
j_gene: TRBJ1-1
abundance: NA
CDR3nt: TGTGCCAGCAGCGCCCATGGGGCCTTGGGCACTGAAGCTTTCTTT
CDR3aa: CASSAHGALGTEAFF

v_gene: TRBV2
d_gene: TRBD2
j_gene: TRBJ2-3
abundance: NA
CDR3nt: TGTGCCAGCAGTGAAGGGGGACTAGGGGTCACAGATACGCAGTATTTT
CDR3aa: CASSEGGLGVTDTQYF

v_gene: TRBV19
d_gene: NA
j_gene: TRBJ2-5
abundance: NA
CDR3nt: TGTGCCAGTAACGGACAGGGAGGGGAGACCCAGTACTTC
CDR3aa: CASNGQGGETQYF

v_gene: TRBV6-5
d_gene: TRBD2
j_gene: TRBJ2-2
abundance: NA
CDR3nt: TGTGCCAGCAGTTACTCAAGCGGGAGGAAGTCCGGGGAGCTGTTTTTT
CDR3aa: CASSYSSGRKSGELFF

v_gene: TRBV18
d_gene: NA
j_gene: TRBJ1-2
abundance: NA
CDR3nt: TGTGCCAGCTCACCTGGGCTCGGCTACACCTTC
CDR3aa: CASSPGLGYTF

v_gene: TRBV28
d_gene: TRBD1
j_gene: TRBJ1-2
abundance: NA
CDR3nt: TGTGCCAGCAGTTTGACAGGGTGGTATGGCTACACCTTC
CDR3aa: CASSLTGWYGYTF

v_gene: TRBV5-8
d_gene: NA
j_gene: TRBJ2-1
abundance: once
CDR3nt: TGTGCCAGCAGCTTGGCGGGACTTTACAATGAGCAGTTCTTC
CDR3aa: CASSLAGLYNEQFF

v_gene: TRBV7-6
d_gene: TRBD2
j_gene: TRBJ2-5
abundance: NA
CDR3nt: TGTGCCAGCAGCCTCGGGGGGGGCTTGCGAGAGACCCAGTACTTC
CDR3aa: CASSLGGGLRETQYF

v_gene: TRBV7-2
d_gene: NA
j_gene: TRBJ1-1
abundance: NA
CDR3nt: TGTGCCAGCAGCCCTAGTGTAGGAGGGGCGGACACTGAAGCTTTCTTT
CDR3aa: CASSPSVGGADTEAFF

v_gene: TRBV25-1
d_gene: NA
j_gene: TRBJ1-3
abundance: NA
CDR3nt: TGTGCCAGCAGTGCTCTAAACACCATATATTTT
CDR3aa: CASSALNTIYF

v_gene: TRBV7-7
d_gene: NA
j_gene: TRBJ2-1
abundance: once
CDR3nt: TGTGCTAGCAGCTTGGAGGGAGTTTCCAATGAGCAGTTCTTC
CDR3aa: CASSLEGVSNEQFF

v_gene: TRBV19
d_gene: NA
j_gene: TRBJ1-2
abundance: NA
CDR3nt: TGTGCCAGTAGTGTGGAGTTGGGTGGCTACACCTTC
CDR3aa: CASSVELGGYTF

v_gene: TRBV7-8
d_gene: TRBD1
j_gene: TRBJ2-6
abundance: NA
CDR3nt: TGTGCCAGCAGCTTTTTCGTCGGACAGGGAACCTCTGGGGCCAACGTCCTGACTTTC
CDR3aa: CASSFFVGQGTSGANVLTF

v_gene: TRBV27
d_gene: NA
j_gene: TRBJ2-7
abundance: NA
CDR3nt: TGTGCCAGCAGTTTATACATGACAGGGGGCATTGGGACTAGCCCCTACGAGCAGTACTTC
CDR3aa: CASSLYMTGGIGTSPYEQYF

v_gene: TRBV2
d_gene: NA
j_gene: TRBJ2-5
abundance: NA
CDR3nt: TGTGCCAGCGACTACCGGGACAATCAAGAGACCCAGTACTTC
CDR3aa: CASDYRDNQETQYF

v_gene: TRBV6-1
d_gene: NA
j_gene: TRBJ2-5
abundance: NA
CDR3nt: TGTGCCAGCACCGCCGGGAGCCCCGGCGGGGAGACCCAGTACTTC
CDR3aa: CASTAGSPGGETQYF

v_gene: TRBV7-8
d_gene: NA
j_gene: TRBJ2-2
abundance: NA
CDR3nt: TGTGCCAGCAGCTTAGGTCCGACTACGAACACCGGGGAGCTGTTTTTT
CDR3aa: CASSLGPTTNTGELFF

v_gene: TRBV6-1
d_gene: NA
j_gene: TRBJ2-3
abundance: NA
CDR3nt: TGTGCCAGCAATGACGGGGAGTTCACAGATACGCAGTATTTT
CDR3aa: CASNDGEFTDTQYF

v_gene: TRBV7-9
d_gene: TRBD1
j_gene: TRBJ1-1
abundance: NA
CDR3nt: TGTGCCAGCAGTCGGGACAGTCCTGAAGCTTTCTTT
CDR3aa: CASSRDSPEAFF

v_gene: TRBV6-1
d_gene: NA
j_gene: TRBJ2-7
abundance: few
CDR3nt: TGTGCCAGCAGTGAAGCGTCCCATTCTTACGGGCAGTACTTC
CDR3aa: CASSEASHSYGQYF